These 9 T cell receptor beta chains share one sample of origin, sequenced in a study of CD8 T cells in Susac syndrome. Random hexamers were used to reverse transcribe an amount of roughly 0.45 to 1 ug RNA. One entry per CDR3 protein, called by TCRdb with MiXCR from the immunoSEQ multiplex PCR reads. Of under 150,000 distinct CDR3 sequences listed, more than 90% are singletons. Material: CD4+ T cells from PBMCs. These receptor sequences come from a human donor with Susac syndrome.

The chain carries TRBV14 and TRBJ2-7; D possibly corresponds to TRBD2 (7 bases). Germline CDR1 reads SGHDN; CDR2 reads FVKESK. The V gene lost 4 bases and the J gene lost 5 bases, with 21 bases spanning the gap. The CDR3 consists of 16 residues. The CDR3 bases are TGTGCCAGCAGCCCCCGGGGGGCCGGGACACGCAACGAGCAGTACTTC. This gives the protein CASSPRGAGTRNEQYF.

V is TRBV9 and J is TRBJ2-1; D is possibly TRBD2 (6 bases). There are 17 residues in the CDR3. Trimming took 4 bases from V and 0 from J, leaving 17 bases between them. The germline V gene encodes CDR1 SGDLS and CDR2 YYNGEE. CDR3 loop: CASSTGLLAGSYNEQFF. CDR3 sequence (DNA): TGTGCCAGCAGCACGGGACTTCTGGCTGGCTCCTACAATGAGCAGTTCTTC.

V is TRBV20-1 and J is TRBJ2-1, with 9 bases lining up with TRBD1. The CDR3 sequence is 13 residues long. Germline V gives CDR1 DFQATT, CDR2 SNEGSKA (reference sequence). The V segment lost 5 bases and the J segment 9 bases; nucleotides outside the gene matches: 8. As DNA, the CDR3 is TGCAGTGCTCTTCCGGGACAGGGTATTGAGCAGTTCTTC. Translated: CSALPGQGIEQFF.

V gene TRBV10-3 combines with J gene TRBJ1-2; 8 nucleotides agree with TRBD1. Germline CDR1 and CDR2: ENHRY and SYGVKD. The J segment lost 3 bases and the V segment lost 6 bases, leaving 6 bases of the junction unmatched. This CDR3 comprises 14 residues. CDR3 nucleotides: TGTGCCATCAGGGGGGACAGGCGGGACTATGGCTACACCTTC. Translated: CAIRGDRRDYGYTF.

The V gene is TRBV7-2, the J gene TRBJ2-3; D gene uncertain. Deletions cut 3 bases from V and 1 base from J, with 11 bases between. CDR3 length: 15 residues. The germline CDR1 and CDR2 sequences are SGHTA and FQGNSA. In nucleotides, the CDR3 is TGTGCCAGCAGCTTCCAATCATGGCGCACAGATACGCAGTATTTT. Its translation: CASSFQSWRTDTQYF.

Here the CDR3 reads CASSAKPGDTGELFF. CDR3 DNA: TGTGCCAGCAGCGCCAAACCCGGGGACACCGGGGAGCTGTTTTTT. The V call is TRBV7-3, the J call TRBJ2-2, with D tentatively TRBD2 (5 bases). CDR3 size: 15 residues. With 5 bases removed from V and 3 bases from J, the gap between germline ends came to 13 bases. Germline V gene sequence: CDR1 SGHTA, CDR2 FQGTGA.

The chain uses TRBV28 and TRBJ1-5; weak D call: TRBD1 (6 bases). V was shortened by 9 bases and J by 1 base, with 16 bases between the two germline ends. The CDR3 spans 15 residues. Per germline, CDR1 MDHEN and CDR2 SYDVKM. This CDR3 reads CASLWGRGSNQPQHF. CDR3 coding DNA: TGTGCCAGTCTATGGGGCAGGGGAAGCAATCAGCCCCAGCATTTT.

The chain carries TRBV2 and TRBJ1-1, with 7 bases aligning to TRBD1. The V and J ends lost 11 bases and 4 bases, in that order; junction bases with no gene match: 4. Germline CDR1 and CDR2: SNHLY and FYNNEI. This CDR3 is built from 11 residues. The DNA for the CDR3 is TGTGCCGGGAGGGGGCTCACTGAAGCTTTCTTT. Amino acid sequence: CAGRGLTEAFF.

The chain links TRBV25-1 to TRBJ1-2, with TRBD1 matching over 9 bases. Looked up from germline, CDR1 is MGHDK and CDR2 is SYGVNS. This CDR3 comprises 18 residues. Germline trimming cut 4 bases from V and 2 bases from J; bases unmatched to any gene: 14. The CDR3 region has the DNA TGTGCCAGCAGTGGGGGGCAAGGGACAGGGCCATCGAACTATGGCTACACCTTC. Its protein is CASSGGQGTGPSNYGYTF.